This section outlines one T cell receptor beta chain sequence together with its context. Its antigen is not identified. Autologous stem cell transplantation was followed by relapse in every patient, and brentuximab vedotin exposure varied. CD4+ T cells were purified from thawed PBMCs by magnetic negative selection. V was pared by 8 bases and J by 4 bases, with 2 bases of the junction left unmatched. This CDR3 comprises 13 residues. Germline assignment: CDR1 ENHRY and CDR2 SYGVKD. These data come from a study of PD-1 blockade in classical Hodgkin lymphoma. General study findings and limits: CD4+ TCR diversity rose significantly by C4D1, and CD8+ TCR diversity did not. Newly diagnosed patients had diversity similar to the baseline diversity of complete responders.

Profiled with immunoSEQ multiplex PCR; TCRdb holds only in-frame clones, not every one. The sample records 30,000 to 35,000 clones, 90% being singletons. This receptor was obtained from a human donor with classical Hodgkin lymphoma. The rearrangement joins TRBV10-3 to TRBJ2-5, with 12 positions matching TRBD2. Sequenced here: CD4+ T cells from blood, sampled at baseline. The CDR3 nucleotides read TGTGCCATCTCGACTAGCGGGAGAGAGACCCAGTACTTC. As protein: CAISTSGRETQYF.